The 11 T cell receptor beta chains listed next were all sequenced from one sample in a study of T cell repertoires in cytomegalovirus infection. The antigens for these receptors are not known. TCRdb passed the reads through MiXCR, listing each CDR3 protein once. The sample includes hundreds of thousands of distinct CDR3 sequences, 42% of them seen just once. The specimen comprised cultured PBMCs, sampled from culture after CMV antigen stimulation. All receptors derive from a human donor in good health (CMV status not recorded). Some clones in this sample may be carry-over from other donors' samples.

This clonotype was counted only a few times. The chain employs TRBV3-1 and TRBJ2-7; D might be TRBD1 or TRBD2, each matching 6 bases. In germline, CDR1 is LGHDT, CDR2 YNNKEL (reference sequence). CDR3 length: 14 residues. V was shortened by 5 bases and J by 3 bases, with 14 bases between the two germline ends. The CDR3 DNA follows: TGTGCCAGCAGCGGAGGGGGACGGAGCTACGAGCAGTACTTC. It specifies CASSGGGRSYEQYF.

CDR3 sequence (DNA): TGTGCCAGCAGTCTTCCATCCCATAGGAATGAGCAGTTCTTC. Its translation: CASSLPSHRNEQFF. This chain uses TRBV12-3 or TRBV12-4 with TRBJ2-1; D is unclear. This CDR3 spans 14 amino acids. The V gene lost 5 bases and the J gene lost 7 bases, with 15 bases spanning the gap.

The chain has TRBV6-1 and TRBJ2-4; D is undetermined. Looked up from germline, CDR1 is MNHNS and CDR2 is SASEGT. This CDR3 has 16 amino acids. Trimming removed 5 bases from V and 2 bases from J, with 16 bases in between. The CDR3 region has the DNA TGTGCCAGCAGTTTACGACAAGCGTTCTCCAAAAACATTCAGTACTTC. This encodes CASSLRQAFSKNIQYF.

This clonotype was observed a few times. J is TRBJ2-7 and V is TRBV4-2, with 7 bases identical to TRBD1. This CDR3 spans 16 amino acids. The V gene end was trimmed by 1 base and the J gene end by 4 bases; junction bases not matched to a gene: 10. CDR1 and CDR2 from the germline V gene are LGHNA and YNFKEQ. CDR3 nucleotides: TGTGCCAGCAGCCAAGGGGGCGGACAGGCGGTGTACGAGCAGTACTTC. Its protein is CASSQGGGQAVYEQYF.

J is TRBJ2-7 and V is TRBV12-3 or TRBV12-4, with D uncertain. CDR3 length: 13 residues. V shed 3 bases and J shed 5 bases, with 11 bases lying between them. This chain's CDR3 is CASSFVLDNEQYF. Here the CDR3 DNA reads TGTGCCAGCAGTTTTGTTCTAGACAACGAGCAGTACTTC.

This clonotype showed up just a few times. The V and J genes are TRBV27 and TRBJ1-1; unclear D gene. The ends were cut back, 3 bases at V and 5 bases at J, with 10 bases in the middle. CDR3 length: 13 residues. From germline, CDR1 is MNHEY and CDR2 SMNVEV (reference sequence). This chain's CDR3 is CASSLLDRTEAFF. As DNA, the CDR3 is TGTGCCAGCAGTTTGCTTGATCGGACTGAAGCTTTCTTT.

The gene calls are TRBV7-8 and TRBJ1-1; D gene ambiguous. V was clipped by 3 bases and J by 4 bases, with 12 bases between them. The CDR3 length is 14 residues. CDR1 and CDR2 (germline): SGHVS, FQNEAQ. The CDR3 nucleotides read TGTGCCAGCAGCTTTCAACACAGTAGCACTGAAGCTTTCTTT. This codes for CASSFQHSSTEAFF. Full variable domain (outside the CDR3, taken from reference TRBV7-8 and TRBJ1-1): GAGVSQSPRYKVAKRGQDVALRCDPISGHVSLFWYQQALGQGPEFLTYFQNEAQLDKSGLPSDRFFAERPEGSVSTLKIQRTQQEDSAVYLCASSFQHSSTEAFFGQGTRLTVV.

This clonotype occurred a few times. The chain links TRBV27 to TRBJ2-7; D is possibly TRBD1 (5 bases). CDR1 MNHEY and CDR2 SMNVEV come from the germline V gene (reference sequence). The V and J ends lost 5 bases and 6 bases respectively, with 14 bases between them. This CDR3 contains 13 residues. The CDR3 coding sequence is TGTGCCAGCAGTGAAAGGGGCTTCGGCGAGCAGTACTTC. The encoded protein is CASSERGFGEQYF.

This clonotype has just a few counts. The DNA of the CDR3 is TGTGCCAGCACCCGTGGGGGCACTGAAGCTTTCTTT. Its translation is CASTRGGTEAFF. V usage is TRBV6-1 and J usage is TRBJ1-1; TRBD1 might be the D (5 bases). CDR1 MNHNS and CDR2 SASEGT come from the germline V gene. The CDR3 length is 12 residues. With 7 bases removed from V and 4 bases from J, the gap between germline ends came to 10 bases.

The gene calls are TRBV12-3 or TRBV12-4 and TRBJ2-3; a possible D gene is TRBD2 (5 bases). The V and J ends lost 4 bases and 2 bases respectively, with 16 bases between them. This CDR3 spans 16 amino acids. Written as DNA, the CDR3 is TGTGCCAGCAGTTCCGGGATCCGTAAATTCACAGATACGCAGTATTTT. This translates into CASSSGIRKFTDTQYF.

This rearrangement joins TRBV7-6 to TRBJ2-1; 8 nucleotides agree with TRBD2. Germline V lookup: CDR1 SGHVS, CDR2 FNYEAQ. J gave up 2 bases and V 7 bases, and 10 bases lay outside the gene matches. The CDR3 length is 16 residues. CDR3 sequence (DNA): TGTGCCAGCACCCCCGGGGGGGGGGGACCCTACAATGAGCAGTTCTTC. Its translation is CASTPGGGGPYNEQFF. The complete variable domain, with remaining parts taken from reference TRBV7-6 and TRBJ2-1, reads GAGVSQSPRYKVTKRGQDVALRCDPISGHVSLYWYRQALGQGPEFLTYFNYEAQQDKSGLPNDRFSAERPEGSISTLTIQRTEQRDSAMYRCASTPGGGGPYNEQFFGPGTRLTVL.